This is a list of T cell receptor beta chains from one sample in a study of shared clonotypes between healthy human individuals. The assay was immunoSEQ multiplex PCR, and TCRdb's table has in-frame clones only and misses some. The table has about 2,500,000 clones, approximately 94% seen once. Input material: naive CD4+ T cells sorted from blood. Receptors originate from a man between 18 and 29 years old in good health. Both conserved end residues are part of each CDR3. Each record gives: CDR3 protein, CDR3 DNA, V gene, J gene, D gene, clone size. The D gene is left open where the match is weak. Clone size, where shown, is once, few, many, or a class for clones that have expanded.

cdr3_aa: CASVRDRVIEKLFF
cdr3_nt: TGTGCCAGCGTCCGGGACAGGGTGATTGAAAAACTGTTTTTT
v_call: TRBV19
j_call: TRBJ1-4
d_call: TRBD1
clone_size: NA

cdr3_aa: CASSVNGGNEQFF
cdr3_nt: TGTGCCAGTAGTGTAAACGGGGGCAATGAGCAGTTCTTC
v_call: TRBV19
j_call: TRBJ2-1
d_call: NA
clone_size: NA

cdr3_aa: CASSLASAPETQYF
cdr3_nt: TGTGCCAGCAGCTTGGCCTCCGCCCCAGAGACCCAGTACTTC
v_call: TRBV5-6
j_call: TRBJ2-5
d_call: NA
clone_size: NA

cdr3_aa: CASSSGLAGNTIYF
cdr3_nt: TGCGCCAGCAGCTCAGGGTTGGCTGGAAACACCATATATTTT
v_call: TRBV5-1
j_call: TRBJ1-3
d_call: NA
clone_size: NA

cdr3_aa: CASSGLAGLSTDTQYF
cdr3_nt: TGTGCCAGCAGCGGATTAGCGGGGCTGAGCACAGATACGCAGTATTTT
v_call: TRBV9
j_call: TRBJ2-3
d_call: TRBD2
clone_size: NA

cdr3_aa: CAWSVVGARNSPLHF
cdr3_nt: TGTGCCTGGAGTGTCGTGGGGGCGAGGAATTCACCCCTCCACTTT
v_call: TRBV30
j_call: TRBJ1-6
d_call: NA
clone_size: NA

cdr3_aa: CASCYGQGPYNEQFF
cdr3_nt: TGTGCCAGCTGTTATGGACAGGGCCCCTACAATGAGCAGTTCTTC
v_call: TRBV2
j_call: TRBJ2-1
d_call: TRBD1
clone_size: NA

cdr3_aa: CASRQTDLSGNTIYF
cdr3_nt: TGTGCCAGTAGGCAGACAGATCTCTCTGGAAACACCATATATTTT
v_call: TRBV19
j_call: TRBJ1-3
d_call: NA
clone_size: NA

cdr3_aa: CSVEGRLNTEAFF
cdr3_nt: TGCAGCGTTGAGGGCAGATTGAACACTGAAGCTTTCTTT
v_call: TRBV29-1
j_call: TRBJ1-1
d_call: NA
clone_size: few

cdr3_aa: CASSPQALLSYEQYF
cdr3_nt: TGCGCCAGCAGCCCGCAGGCCCTGCTCTCCTACGAGCAGTACTTC
v_call: TRBV4-3
j_call: TRBJ2-7
d_call: NA
clone_size: NA

cdr3_aa: CASSLRGPYNEQFF
cdr3_nt: TGTGCCAGCAGCTTGCGGGGGCCCTACAATGAGCAGTTCTTC
v_call: TRBV5-4
j_call: TRBJ2-1
d_call: NA
clone_size: NA

cdr3_aa: CASSSTGGGAGGYEQYF
cdr3_nt: TGCGCCAGCAGCTCGACAGGGGGCGGAGCGGGAGGTTACGAGCAGTACTTC
v_call: TRBV5-1
j_call: TRBJ2-7
d_call: NA
clone_size: NA

cdr3_aa: CASSPTTTVGYEQYF
cdr3_nt: TGTGCCAGCTCACCCACGACGACAGTAGGCTACGAGCAGTACTTC
v_call: TRBV18
j_call: TRBJ2-7
d_call: NA
clone_size: NA

cdr3_aa: CASSLTVMGTYEQYF
cdr3_nt: TGTGCCAGCAGTTTAACTGTGATGGGAACCTACGAGCAGTACTTC
v_call: TRBV27
j_call: TRBJ2-7
d_call: NA
clone_size: NA

cdr3_aa: CASSEVRKSNYGYTF
cdr3_nt: TGTGCCAGCAGTGAAGTGCGGAAGTCTAACTATGGCTACACCTTC
v_call: TRBV2
j_call: TRBJ1-2
d_call: NA
clone_size: NA

cdr3_aa: CASSRYRVQETQYF
cdr3_nt: TGTGCCAGCAGCCGATACAGGGTTCAAGAGACCCAGTACTTC
v_call: TRBV14
j_call: TRBJ2-5
d_call: NA
clone_size: NA

cdr3_aa: CASTPRKAYYSNQPQHF
cdr3_nt: TGTGCCAGCACTCCGCGAAAGGCTTACTATAGCAATCAGCCCCAGCATTTT
v_call: TRBV28
j_call: TRBJ1-5
d_call: NA
clone_size: NA

cdr3_aa: CASSLIRWGAKNTGELFF
cdr3_nt: TGTGCCAGCAGCTTAATACGTTGGGGAGCGAAGAACACCGGGGAGCTGTTTTTT
v_call: TRBV7-2
j_call: TRBJ2-2
d_call: NA
clone_size: NA

cdr3_aa: CSASNSEAFF
cdr3_nt: TGCAGTGCTAGTAACTCTGAAGCTTTCTTT
v_call: TRBV20-1
j_call: TRBJ1-1
d_call: NA
clone_size: NA

cdr3_aa: CASSFGPTETQYF
cdr3_nt: TGTGCCAGCAGCTTTGGGCCGACAGAGACCCAGTACTTC
v_call: TRBV7-8
j_call: TRBJ2-5
d_call: NA
clone_size: NA

cdr3_aa: CASRRTGARTEAFF
cdr3_nt: TGTGCCAGCCGCCGGACAGGGGCCAGAACTGAAGCTTTCTTT
v_call: TRBV28
j_call: TRBJ1-1
d_call: TRBD1
clone_size: NA

cdr3_aa: CASSEDLINSPLHF
cdr3_nt: TGTGCCAGCAGTGAAGACCTTATCAATTCACCCCTCCACTTT
v_call: TRBV6-1
j_call: TRBJ1-6
d_call: NA
clone_size: NA

cdr3_aa: CASRPGQGGTDTQYF
cdr3_nt: TGTGCCAGCAGACCCGGACAGGGTGGCACAGATACGCAGTATTTT
v_call: TRBV6-5
j_call: TRBJ2-3
d_call: TRBD1
clone_size: NA

cdr3_aa: CASSLILYTQYF
cdr3_nt: TGTGCCAGCAGCTTAATATTGTATACGCAGTATTTT
v_call: TRBV7-3
j_call: TRBJ2-3
d_call: NA
clone_size: once

cdr3_aa: CASSLAGTRGYEQYF
cdr3_nt: TGTGCCAGCAGCTTGGCCGGGACTAGAGGCTACGAGCAGTACTTC
v_call: TRBV5-4
j_call: TRBJ2-7
d_call: TRBD2
clone_size: NA

cdr3_aa: CASSFVMGETQYF
cdr3_nt: TGCGCCAGCAGCTTCGTAATGGGGGAGACCCAGTACTTC
v_call: TRBV5-1
j_call: TRBJ2-5
d_call: NA
clone_size: NA

cdr3_aa: CASSPWTSTDTQYF
cdr3_nt: TGTGCCAGCAGTCCGTGGACAAGCACAGATACGCAGTATTTT
v_call: TRBV6-5
j_call: TRBJ2-3
d_call: NA
clone_size: NA

cdr3_aa: CATSRAVGEYGYTF
cdr3_nt: TGTGCCACCAGCAGGGCGGTGGGGGAGTATGGCTACACCTTC
v_call: TRBV15
j_call: TRBJ1-2
d_call: NA
clone_size: NA

cdr3_aa: CATNREGFGQPQHF
cdr3_nt: TGTGCCACCAACAGAGAAGGTTTCGGGCAGCCCCAGCATTTT
v_call: TRBV10-3
j_call: TRBJ1-5
d_call: NA
clone_size: once

cdr3_aa: CASSSGTGVSQPQHF
cdr3_nt: TGTGCCAGCAGCAGCGGGACAGGGGTAAGCCAGCCCCAGCATTTT
v_call: TRBV11-2
j_call: TRBJ1-5
d_call: TRBD1
clone_size: NA

cdr3_aa: CASSLRGGMAETQYF
cdr3_nt: TGTGCCAGCAGCTTGAGGGGGGGCATGGCGGAGACCCAGTACTTC
v_call: TRBV5-4
j_call: TRBJ2-5
d_call: NA
clone_size: NA

cdr3_aa: CASSPEGGIQPQHF
cdr3_nt: TGTGCCAGCAGCCCCGAGGGGGGAATTCAGCCCCAGCATTTT
v_call: TRBV7-2
j_call: TRBJ1-5
d_call: NA
clone_size: NA

cdr3_aa: CASSPLAGPHNEQFF
cdr3_nt: TGTGCCAGCAGCCCGTTAGCGGGGCCCCACAATGAGCAGTTCTTC
v_call: TRBV7-9
j_call: TRBJ2-1
d_call: TRBD2
clone_size: NA

cdr3_aa: CASSWRASYNEQFF
cdr3_nt: TGTGCCAGCAGCTGGCGGGCATCCTACAATGAGCAGTTCTTC
v_call: TRBV7-2
j_call: TRBJ2-1
d_call: NA
clone_size: NA

cdr3_aa: CASSFGSSGNTIYF
cdr3_nt: TGTGCCAGCAGTTTTGGGAGCTCTGGAAACACCATATATTTT
v_call: TRBV6-5
j_call: TRBJ1-3
d_call: NA
clone_size: once

cdr3_aa: CAWSPVGNTIYF
cdr3_nt: TGTGCCTGGAGTCCGGTGGGAAACACCATATATTTT
v_call: TRBV30
j_call: TRBJ1-3
d_call: NA
clone_size: NA

cdr3_aa: CASFSRRGYNYGYTF
cdr3_nt: TGTGCCAGCTTTTCTCGGAGGGGTTATAACTATGGCTACACCTTC
v_call: TRBV19
j_call: TRBJ1-2
d_call: NA
clone_size: NA